This T cell receptor beta chain was obtained from a study of response to subunit inactivated influenza vaccine. TCRdb called the RT-PCR reads again in MiXCR, with one record for every CDR3 protein. The sample has about 480,000 distinct CDR3 sequences; 25% are singletons. V gave up 6 bases and J gave up 3 bases, with 12 bases separating them. Germline CDR1 is SNHLY and CDR2 is FYNNEI. The CDR3 is 13 amino acids. Notes on this clonotype: What it recognizes is unknown.

Findings and limits, study-wide: Researchers suggested that each seasonal influenza vaccination recruits few new T cells.

This TCR was recovered from a man aged 50 or older who received an inactivated influenza vaccine. Sequencing used CD4+ T cells sorted from PBMCs, obtained 5 to 6 days after vaccination. This chain connects TRBV2 to TRBJ2-7; a weak D match, TRBD1 (6 bases). The DNA for the CDR3 is TGTGCCAGCAGCGGACAGAGTTTCTACGAGCAGTACTTC. Amino acids: CASSGQSFYEQYF.